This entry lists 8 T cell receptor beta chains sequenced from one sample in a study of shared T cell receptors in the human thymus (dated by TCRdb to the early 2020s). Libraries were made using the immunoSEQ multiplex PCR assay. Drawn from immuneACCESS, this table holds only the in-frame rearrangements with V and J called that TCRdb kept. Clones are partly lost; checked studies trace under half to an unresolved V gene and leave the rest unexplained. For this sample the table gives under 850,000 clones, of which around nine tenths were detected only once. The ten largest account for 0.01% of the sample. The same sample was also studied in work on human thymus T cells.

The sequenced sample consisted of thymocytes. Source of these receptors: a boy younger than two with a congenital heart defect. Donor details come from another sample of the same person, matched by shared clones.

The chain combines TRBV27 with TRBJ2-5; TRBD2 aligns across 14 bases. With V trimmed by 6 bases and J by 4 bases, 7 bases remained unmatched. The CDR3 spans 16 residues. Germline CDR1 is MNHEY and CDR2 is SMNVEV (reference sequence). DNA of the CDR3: TGTGCCAGCAGCGCCGGGACTAGCGGGAGAGGAGAGACCCAGTACTTC. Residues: CASSAGTSGRGETQYF.

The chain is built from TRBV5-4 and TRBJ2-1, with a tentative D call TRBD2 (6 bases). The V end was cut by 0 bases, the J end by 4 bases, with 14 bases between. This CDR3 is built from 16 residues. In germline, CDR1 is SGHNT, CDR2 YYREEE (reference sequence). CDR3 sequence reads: CASSLVVSGIYNEQFF. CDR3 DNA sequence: TGTGCCAGCAGCTTGGTGGTTAGCGGAATTTACAATGAGCAGTTCTTC.

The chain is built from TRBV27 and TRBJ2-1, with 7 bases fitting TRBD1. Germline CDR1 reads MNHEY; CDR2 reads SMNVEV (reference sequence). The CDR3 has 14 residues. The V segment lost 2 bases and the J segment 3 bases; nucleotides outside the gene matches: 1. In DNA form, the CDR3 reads TGTGCCAGCAGTTTAGGGACAGTCTACAATGAGCAGTTCTTC. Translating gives CASSLGTVYNEQFF.

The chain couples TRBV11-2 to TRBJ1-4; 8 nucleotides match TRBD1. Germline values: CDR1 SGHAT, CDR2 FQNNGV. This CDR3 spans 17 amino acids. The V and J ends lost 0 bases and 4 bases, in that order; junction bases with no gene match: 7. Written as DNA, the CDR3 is TGTGCCAGCAGCTTAGAAAATACAGGGGGAGATAATGAAAAACTGTTTTTT. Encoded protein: CASSLENTGGDNEKLFF.

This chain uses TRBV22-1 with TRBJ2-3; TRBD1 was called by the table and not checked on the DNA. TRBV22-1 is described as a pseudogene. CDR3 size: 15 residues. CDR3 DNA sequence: TGTCCTGGGAGCGCACGTGGGCTACGTGTGGATACGCAGTATTTT. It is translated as CPGSARGLRVDTQYF.

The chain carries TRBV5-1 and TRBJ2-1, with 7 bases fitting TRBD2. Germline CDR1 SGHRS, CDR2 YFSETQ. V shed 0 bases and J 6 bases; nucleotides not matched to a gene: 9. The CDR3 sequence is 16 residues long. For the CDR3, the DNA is TGCGCCAGCAGCTTGGCCTATCGCGGGAGACGCAATGAGCAGTTCTTC. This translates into CASSLAYRGRRNEQFF.

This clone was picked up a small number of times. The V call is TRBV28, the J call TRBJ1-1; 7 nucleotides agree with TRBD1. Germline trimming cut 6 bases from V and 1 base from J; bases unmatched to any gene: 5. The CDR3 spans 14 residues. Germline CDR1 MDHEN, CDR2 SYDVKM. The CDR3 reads CASSYRGANTEAFF. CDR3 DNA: TGTGCCAGCAGCTACAGGGGCGCGAACACTGAAGCTTTCTTT.

The CDR3 here is CASQGSNNYGYTF. Written as DNA, the CDR3 is TGTGCCAGCCAGGGTAGTAATAACTATGGCTACACCTTC. V gene TRBV6-6 combines with J gene TRBJ1-2, with D possibly TRBD1 on 5 matching bases. The CDR3 covers 13 residues. Per the germline V gene, CDR1 is MNHNY and CDR2 is SVGAGI (reference sequence). V was shortened by 8 bases and J by 1 base, with 11 bases between the two germline ends.